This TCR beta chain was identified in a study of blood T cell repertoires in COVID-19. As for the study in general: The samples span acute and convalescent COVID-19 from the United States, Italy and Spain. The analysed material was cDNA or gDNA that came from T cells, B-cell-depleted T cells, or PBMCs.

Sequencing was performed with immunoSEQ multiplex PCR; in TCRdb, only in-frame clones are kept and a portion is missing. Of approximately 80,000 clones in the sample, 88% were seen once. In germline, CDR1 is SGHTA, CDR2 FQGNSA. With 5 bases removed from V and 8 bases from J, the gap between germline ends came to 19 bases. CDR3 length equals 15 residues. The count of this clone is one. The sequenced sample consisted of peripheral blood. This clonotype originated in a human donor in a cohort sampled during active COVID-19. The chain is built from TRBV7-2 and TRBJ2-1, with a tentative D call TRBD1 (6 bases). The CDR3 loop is CASSPIGGRYYEQFF. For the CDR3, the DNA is TGTGCCAGCAGCCCCATAGGGGGAAGGTATTATGAGCAGTTCTTC.